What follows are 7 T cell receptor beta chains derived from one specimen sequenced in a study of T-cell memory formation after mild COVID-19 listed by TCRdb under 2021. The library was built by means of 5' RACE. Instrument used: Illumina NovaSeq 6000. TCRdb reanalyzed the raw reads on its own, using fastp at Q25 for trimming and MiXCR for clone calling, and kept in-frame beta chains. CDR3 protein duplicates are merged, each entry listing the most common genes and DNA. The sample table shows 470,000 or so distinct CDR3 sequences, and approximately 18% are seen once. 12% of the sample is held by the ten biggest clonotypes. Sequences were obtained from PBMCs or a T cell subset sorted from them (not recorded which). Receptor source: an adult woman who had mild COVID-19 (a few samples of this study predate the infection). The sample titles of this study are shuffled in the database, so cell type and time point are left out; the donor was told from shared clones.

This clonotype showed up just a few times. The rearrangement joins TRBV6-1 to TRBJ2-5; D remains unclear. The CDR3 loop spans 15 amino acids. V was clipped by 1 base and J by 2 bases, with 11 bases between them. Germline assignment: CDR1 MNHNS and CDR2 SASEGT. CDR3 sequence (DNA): TGTGCCAGCAGTGAAGGTGTCGGACCTCAAGAGACCCAGTACTTC. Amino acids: CASSEGVGPQETQYF.

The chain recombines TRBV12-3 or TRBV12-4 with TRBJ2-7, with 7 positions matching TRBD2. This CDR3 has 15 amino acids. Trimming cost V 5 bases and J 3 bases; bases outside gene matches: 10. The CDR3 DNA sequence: TGTGCCAGCAGTCTCGCGGGAGCAGGTTACTACGAGCAGTACTTC. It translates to CASSLAGAGYYEQYF.

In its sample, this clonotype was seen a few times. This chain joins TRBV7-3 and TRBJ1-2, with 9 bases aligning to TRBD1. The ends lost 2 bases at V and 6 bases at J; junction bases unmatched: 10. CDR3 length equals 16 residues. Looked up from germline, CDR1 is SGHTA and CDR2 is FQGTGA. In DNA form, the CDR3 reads TGTGCCAGCAGCTTATGGCCGAACAGGGGGCCGAATGGCTACACCTTC. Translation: CASSLWPNRGPNGYTF.

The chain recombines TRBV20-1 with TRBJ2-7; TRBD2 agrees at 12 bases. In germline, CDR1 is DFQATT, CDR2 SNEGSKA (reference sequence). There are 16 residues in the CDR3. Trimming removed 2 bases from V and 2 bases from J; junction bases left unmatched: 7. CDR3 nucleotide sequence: TGCAGTGCTAGACCCTTACTAGCGGGGGGTCCCTACGAGCAGTACTTC. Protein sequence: CSARPLLAGGPYEQYF.

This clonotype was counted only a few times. CDR3 loop: CASSLGGSDRRTYYEQYF. CDR3 DNA sequence: TGTGCCAGCAGCTTAGGGGGCTCGGACAGGAGAACTTATTACGAGCAGTACTTC. This sequence joins TRBV11-2 and TRBJ2-7; 7 positions match TRBD1. The CDR3 is 18 residues long. V gave up 1 base and J gave up 4 bases; unmatched junction bases: 16. Germline values: CDR1 SGHAT, CDR2 FQNNGV.

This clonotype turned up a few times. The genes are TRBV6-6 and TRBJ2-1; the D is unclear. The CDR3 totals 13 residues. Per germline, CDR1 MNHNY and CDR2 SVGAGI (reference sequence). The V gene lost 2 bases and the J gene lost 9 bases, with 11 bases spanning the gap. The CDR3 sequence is CASSYSHGSEQFF. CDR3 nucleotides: TGTGCCAGCAGTTACAGCCACGGCAGTGAGCAGTTCTTC.

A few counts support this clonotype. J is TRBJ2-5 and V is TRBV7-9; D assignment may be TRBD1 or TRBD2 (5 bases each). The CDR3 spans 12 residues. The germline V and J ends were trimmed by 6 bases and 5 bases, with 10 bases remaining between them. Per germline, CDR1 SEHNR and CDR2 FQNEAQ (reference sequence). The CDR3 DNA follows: TGTGCCAGCAGTCATGAGGGGGAGACCCAGTACTTC. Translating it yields CASSHEGETQYF.